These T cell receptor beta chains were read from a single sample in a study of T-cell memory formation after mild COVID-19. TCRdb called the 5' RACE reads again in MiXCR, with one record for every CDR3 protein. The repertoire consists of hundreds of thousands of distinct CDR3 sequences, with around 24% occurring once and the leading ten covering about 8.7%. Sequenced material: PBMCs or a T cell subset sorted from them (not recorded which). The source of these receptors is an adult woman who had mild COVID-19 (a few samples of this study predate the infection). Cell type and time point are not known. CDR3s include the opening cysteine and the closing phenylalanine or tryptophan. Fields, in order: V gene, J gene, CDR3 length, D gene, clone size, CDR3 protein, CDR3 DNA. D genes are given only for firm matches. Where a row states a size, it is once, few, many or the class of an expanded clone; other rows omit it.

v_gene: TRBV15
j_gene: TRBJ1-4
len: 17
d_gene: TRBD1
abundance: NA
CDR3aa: CATSRVSFRQGAEKLFF
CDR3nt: TGTGCCACCAGCAGAGTCAGTTTTCGACAGGGAGCTGAAAAACTGTTTTTT

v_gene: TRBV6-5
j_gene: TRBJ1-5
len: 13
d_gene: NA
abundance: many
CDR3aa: CASSSQGNQPQHF
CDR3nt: TGTGCCAGCAGTTCCCAGGGAAATCAGCCCCAGCATTTT

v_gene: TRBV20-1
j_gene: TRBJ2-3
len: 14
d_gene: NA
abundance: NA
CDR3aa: CSARNYRGTDTQYF
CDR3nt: TGCAGTGCTAGGAATTATCGGGGTACAGATACGCAGTATTTT

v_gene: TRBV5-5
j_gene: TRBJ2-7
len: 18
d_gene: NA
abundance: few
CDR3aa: CASSPGDRILLSSYEQYF
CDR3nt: TGTGCCAGCAGCCCGGGCGACAGGATCCTTCTTAGCTCCTACGAGCAGTACTTC

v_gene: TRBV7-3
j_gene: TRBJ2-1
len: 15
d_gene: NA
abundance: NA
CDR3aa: CASSLFQGTYNEQFF
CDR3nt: TGTGCCAGCAGCTTATTTCAGGGCACGTATAATGAGCAGTTCTTC

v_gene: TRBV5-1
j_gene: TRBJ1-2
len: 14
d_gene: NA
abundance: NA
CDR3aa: CASSLDGRKYGYTF
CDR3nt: TGCGCCAGCAGCTTGGATGGCAGGAAATATGGCTACACCTTC

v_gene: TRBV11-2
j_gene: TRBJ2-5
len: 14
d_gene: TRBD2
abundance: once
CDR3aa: CASSWGLAEETQYF
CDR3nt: TGTGCCAGCAGCTGGGGACTAGCGGAAGAGACCCAGTACTTC

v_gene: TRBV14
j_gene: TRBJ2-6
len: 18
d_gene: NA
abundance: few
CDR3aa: CASSQDWRLSSGANVLTF
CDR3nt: TGTGCCAGCAGCCAAGATTGGCGCTTAAGCTCTGGGGCCAACGTCCTGACTTTC

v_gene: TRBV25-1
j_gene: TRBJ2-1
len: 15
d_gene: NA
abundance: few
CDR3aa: CASSEWGESRNEQFF
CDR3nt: TGTGCCAGCAGTGAATGGGGGGAGAGTAGGAATGAGCAGTTCTTC

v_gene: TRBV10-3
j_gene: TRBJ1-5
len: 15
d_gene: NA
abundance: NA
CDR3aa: CAMKAGPYSNQPQHF
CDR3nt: TGTGCCATGAAGGCAGGGCCCTATAGCAATCAGCCCCAGCATTTT

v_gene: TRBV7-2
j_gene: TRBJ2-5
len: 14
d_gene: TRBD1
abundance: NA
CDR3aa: CASSSQGARETQYF
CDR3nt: TGTGCCAGCAGCTCTCAGGGGGCTCGGGAGACCCAGTACTTC

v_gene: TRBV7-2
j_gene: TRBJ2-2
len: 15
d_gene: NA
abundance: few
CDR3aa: CASSPFGINTGELFF
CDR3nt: TGTGCCAGCAGCCCGTTCGGGATTAACACCGGGGAGCTGTTTTTT

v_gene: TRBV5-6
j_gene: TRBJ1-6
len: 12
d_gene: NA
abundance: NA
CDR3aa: CASSAWNSPLHF
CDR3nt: TGTGCCAGCAGCGCTTGGAATTCACCCCTCCACTTT

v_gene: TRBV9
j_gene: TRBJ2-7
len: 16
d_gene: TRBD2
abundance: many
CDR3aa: CASSSRTSGSNSEQYF
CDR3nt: TGTGCCAGCAGCTCAAGGACTAGCGGGAGTAATTCGGAGCAGTACTTC

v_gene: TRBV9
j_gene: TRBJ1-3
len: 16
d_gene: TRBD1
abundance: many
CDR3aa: CASSGGQGRPGNTIYF
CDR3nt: TGTGCCAGCAGCGGCGGACAGGGGAGGCCTGGAAACACCATATATTTT

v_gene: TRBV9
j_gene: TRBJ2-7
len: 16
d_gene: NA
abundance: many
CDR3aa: CASSVRPGLPWGEQYF
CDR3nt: TGTGCCAGCAGCGTTCGCCCGGGACTCCCTTGGGGAGAGCAGTACTTC

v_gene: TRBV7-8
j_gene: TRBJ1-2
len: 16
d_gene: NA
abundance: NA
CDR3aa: CASTPRAGAANYGYTF
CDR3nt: TGTGCCAGCACCCCAAGGGCGGGGGCAGCTAACTATGGCTACACCTTC